Shown below are 25 T cell receptor beta chains from a single sample sequenced in a study of spatial heterogeneity in lung cancer. TCRdb re-called the 5' RACE reads through MiXCR, storing one row per CDR3 protein. In the table there are fewer than 3,500 distinct CDR3 sequences, roughly 18% of which are singletons. Noted time point: sample taken at primary tumor resection. The sample was normal lung tissue next to the tumor, taken at surgery. All receptors come from a male donor with early-stage non-small cell lung cancer.

The V gene is TRBV20-1, the J gene TRBJ2-3, with D possibly matching TRBD1 (5 bases). The CDR3 has 15 residues. The V end was cut by 0 bases, the J end by 6 bases, with 16 bases between. The germline gives CDR1 DFQATT, CDR2 SNEGSKA (reference sequence). CDR3 region: CSARDPPGNIDTQYF. The CDR3 region has the DNA TGCAGTGCTAGAGATCCTCCAGGGAATATTGATACGCAGTATTTT.

Judged by abundance, this clonotype is medium-sized (0.01 to 0.1%). The gene calls are TRBV29-1 and TRBJ2-7, with 8 nucleotides matching TRBD2. The J segment lost 0 bases and the V segment lost 4 bases, leaving 5 bases of the junction unmatched. The germline V gene encodes CDR1 SQVTM and CDR2 ANQGSEA. This CDR3 comprises 14 residues. The chain's CDR3 is CSVGERENSYEQYF. The CDR3 nucleotides read TGCAGCGTTGGAGAGCGGGAGAACTCCTACGAGCAGTACTTC.

This clonotype has more than one count but fewer than ten. J is TRBJ2-3 and V is TRBV25-1; the D gene is possibly TRBD2 (5 bases). There are 14 residues in the CDR3. Germline CDR1 and CDR2: MGHDK and SYGVNS. Trimming stripped 6 bases from V and 4 bases from J, with 14 bases between. The CDR3 loop reads CASRFGEIADTQYF. The CDR3 nucleotides read TGTGCCAGCAGGTTTGGGGAGATAGCAGATACGCAGTATTTT.

CDR3 sequence (DNA): TGTGCCAGCAGTAAAGACAGGCGAGATTCACCCCTCCACTTT. Its protein is CASSKDRRDSPLHF. This chain connects TRBV2 to TRBJ1-6; tentatively, D is TRBD1 (6 bases). Per germline, CDR1 SNHLY and CDR2 FYNNEI. The CDR3 is 14 amino acids. Between the trimmed V and J ends, which lost 5 bases and 8 bases, there was a span of 13 bases.

In its sample, this clonotype is medium-sized. V and J are TRBV19 and TRBJ1-1; D not certain. The CDR3 has 15 amino acids. Per germline, CDR1 LNHDA and CDR2 SQIVND (reference sequence). Trimming cost V 4 bases and J 3 bases, with 15 bases left between them. CDR3: CASSTNPGRDTEAFF. The DNA of the CDR3 is TGTGCCAGTAGTACCAATCCGGGGAGGGACACTGAAGCTTTCTTT.

V and J are TRBV27 and TRBJ2-1; 7 bases line up with TRBD1. CDR3 length equals 15 residues. Germline V gene data show CDR1 as MNHEY and CDR2 as SMNVEV (reference sequence). After removal of 1 base from V and 2 bases from J, the junction contained 2 bases not matched to a gene. CDR3 DNA: TGTGCCAGCAGTTTATGGCAGGGGGCCTACAATGAGCAGTTCTTC. Translating it yields CASSLWQGAYNEQFF.

In its sample, this clonotype is medium-sized (0.01 to 0.1%). The rearrangement uses TRBV5-1 and TRBJ2-5; D possibly uses TRBD1 or TRBD2 (6 bases each). V lost 6 bases, J lost 2 bases, and 11 bases lay in between. This CDR3 has 13 amino acids. Germline CDR1 SGHRS, CDR2 YFSETQ. This CDR3 reads CASKTGLQETQYF. Here the CDR3 DNA reads TGCGCCAGCAAGACAGGACTACAAGAGACCCAGTACTTC.

Sample share makes this clonotype medium-sized (0.01 to 0.1%). The chain carries TRBV2 and TRBJ2-5; weak D call: TRBD2 (5 bases). Trimming pared 6 bases from V and 1 base from J, leaving 12 bases between. Germline V lookup: CDR1 SNHLY, CDR2 FYNNEI. The length of the CDR3 is 14 residues. The CDR3 bases are TGTGCCAGCAGGCCGGGGTTGGGCCAAGAGACCCAGTACTTC. Encoded protein: CASRPGLGQETQYF.

By share, this clonotype counts as large. The chain is built from TRBV29-1 and TRBJ2-7, with 9 bases that match TRBD2. The CDR3 extends over 14 amino acids. Germline V gene sequence: CDR1 SQVTM, CDR2 ANQGSEA. Trimming took 3 bases from V and 2 from J; bases not matched to a gene: 5. The CDR3 here is CSVELLAGTYEQYF. CDR3 sequence (DNA): TGCAGCGTTGAGTTGCTAGCGGGGACCTACGAGCAGTACTTC.

This clonotype has a handful of counts. The CDR3 bases are TGCGCCAGCAGCTACATACCGGGACAGACGAACACTGAAGCTTTCTTT. The encoded protein is CASSYIPGQTNTEAFF. V and J are TRBV5-1 and TRBJ1-1, with 7 bases aligning to TRBD1. This CDR3 has 16 residues. The ends lost 3 bases at V and 1 base at J; junction bases unmatched: 9. Germline CDR1 is SGHRS and CDR2 is YFSETQ.

This clonotype counts as medium-sized. V and J are TRBV5-4 and TRBJ1-1; the D gene is possibly TRBD1 (5 bases). The CDR3 consists of 13 residues. V lost 4 bases and J lost 2, with 9 bases in between. Germline CDR1 is SGHNT and CDR2 is YYREEE (reference sequence). CDR3 region: CASSRDVNTEAFF. The DNA of the CDR3 is TGTGCCAGCAGCCGGGACGTAAACACTGAAGCTTTCTTT.

This chain connects TRBV7-9 to TRBJ2-7, with no clear D. The germline V gene has CDR1 SEHNR and CDR2 FQNEAQ (reference sequence). This CDR3 comprises 11 residues. Trimming took 3 bases from V and 7 from J, leaving 7 bases between them. The DNA for the CDR3 is TGTGCCAGCAGCTTTATCCGGGAGCAGTACTTC. This translates into CASSFIREQYF. Variable domain in full (rest from reference TRBV7-9 and TRBJ2-7): DTGVSQNPRHKITKRGQNVTFRCDPISEHNRLYWYRQTLGQGPEFLTYFQNEAQLEKSRLLSDRFSAERPKGSFSTLEIQRTEQGDSAMYLCASSFIREQYFGPGTRLTVT.

This clonotype is medium-sized by share. This chain links TRBV5-1 with TRBJ2-3; D not certain. Germline CDR1 SGHRS, CDR2 YFSETQ. V lost 8 bases and J 2 bases, leaving 15 bases between the germline ends. The CDR3 length is 14 residues. The CDR3: CASAYGQTTDTQYF. In DNA form, the CDR3 reads TGCGCCAGTGCCTACGGCCAAACCACAGATACGCAGTATTTT.

The sample holds a few counts of this clonotype. The chain uses TRBV20-1 and TRBJ2-1; TRBD2 aligns across 7 bases. Germline assignment: CDR1 DFQATT and CDR2 SNEGSKA (reference sequence). This CDR3 contains 15 residues. V dropped 2 bases and J dropped 3; count of bases not matched to a gene: 7. The CDR3 sequence is CSARTRGGLYNEQFF. The CDR3 DNA sequence: TGCAGTGCTAGAACCCGCGGGGGACTCTACAATGAGCAGTTCTTC.

The chain links TRBV27 to TRBJ2-7; 10 bases are a match to TRBD2. J was trimmed by 7 bases and V by 8 bases; bases with no gene match: 14. The CDR3 extends over 15 amino acids. The germline gives CDR1 MNHEY, CDR2 SMNVEV (reference sequence). Written as DNA, the CDR3 is TGTGCCAGCTGGGACCCTTCTAGCGGGAGTCATGAGCAGTACTTC. This translates into CASWDPSSGSHEQYF.

In its sample, this clonotype ranks as medium-sized. This rearrangement joins TRBV28 to TRBJ1-4; 8 bases align to TRBD1. Trimming took 0 bases from V and 6 from J; bases not matched to a gene: 6. Germline lookup yields CDR1 MDHEN and CDR2 SYDVKM. The CDR3 loop spans 16 amino acids. This chain's CDR3 is CASSLWRTGRDEKLFF. The CDR3 nucleotides read TGTGCCAGCAGTTTATGGAGGACAGGGCGTGATGAAAAACTGTTTTTT.

This clonotype is medium-sized by share. The chain is built from TRBV28 and TRBJ2-7, with 7 positions matching TRBD2. Germline V gene sequence: CDR1 MDHEN, CDR2 SYDVKM. The CDR3 sequence is 14 residues long. Unmatched junction bases numbered 7, after V lost 6 bases and J lost 2 bases. Here the CDR3 DNA reads TGTGCCAGCAGCCGACTAGCCGAACCCTACGAGCAGTACTTC. Translation: CASSRLAEPYEQYF.

By share of the sample, this clonotype is medium-sized. The chain combines TRBV4-2 with TRBJ2-6; the D is unclear. Germline CDR1 is LGHNA and CDR2 is YNFKEQ. The CDR3 contains 17 residues. The V end lost 4 bases, the J end lost 0 bases, and 13 bases lay between the germline ends. The CDR3, as DNA: TGTGCCAGCAGCCGCCTGGGTTCGAGCTCTGGGGCCAACGTCCTGACTTTC. Residues: CASSRLGSSSGANVLTF.

This chain uses TRBV11-1 with TRBJ2-1, with a possible D match to TRBD2 (6 bases). The germline CDR1 and CDR2 sequences are SGHAT and FQDESV (reference sequence). Trimming pared 5 bases from V and 7 bases from J, leaving 18 bases between. CDR3 size: 15 residues. CDR3 region: CASSRWAGTVNEQFF. CDR3 sequence (DNA): TGTGCCAGCAGCCGCTGGGCCGGGACTGTTAATGAGCAGTTCTTC.

This clonotype counts as medium-sized (0.01 to 0.1%). The chain combines TRBV7-2 with TRBJ2-7; the match to TRBD2 covers 7 bases. Looked up from germline, CDR1 is SGHTA and CDR2 is FQGNSA. The length of the CDR3 is 14 residues. Trimming took 1 base from V and 4 from J; bases not matched to a gene: 4. The DNA of the CDR3 is TGTGCCAGCAGCTTAGACGGGGGGAAGTACGAGCAGTACTTC. Its translation is CASSLDGGKYEQYF. The complete variable domain, with remaining parts taken from reference TRBV7-2 and TRBJ2-7, reads GAGVSQSPSNKVTEKGKDVELRCDPISGHTALYWYRQSLGQGLEFLIYFQGNSAPDKSGLPSDRFSAERTGGSVSTLTIQRTQQEDSAVYLCASSLDGGKYEQYFGPGTRLTVT.

This sequence joins TRBV12-5 and TRBJ2-2; D is ambiguous. The CDR3 contains 15 residues. V lost 0 bases, J lost 7 bases, and 12 bases lay in between. Germline-derived CDR1 and CDR2 are LGHNT and FRNRAP. Here the CDR3 reads CASGLVTGPVGELFF. The CDR3 DNA reads as TGTGCTAGTGGTTTGGTTACTGGGCCGGTCGGGGAGCTGTTTTTT.

In its sample, this clonotype ranks as medium-sized. The chain recombines TRBV18 with TRBJ2-5, with no clear D. The CDR3 runs to 14 residues. V lost 0 bases to trimming and J lost 5 bases, with 10 bases between them. Germline V gene lookup returns CDR1 KGHSH and CDR2 LQKENI. CDR3 DNA: TGTGCCAGCTCACCACCTATCGAAGTCGAGACCCAGTACTTC. This translates into CASSPPIEVETQYF.

This clonotype was counted only a few times. This chain joins TRBV9 and TRBJ1-2; possible D gene TRBD1, 6 bases. V was shortened by 1 base and J by 6 bases, with 22 bases between the two germline ends. The CDR3 is made up of 17 amino acids. In germline, CDR1 is SGDLS, CDR2 YYNGEE. CDR3 protein: CASSVYGGAVEMHGYTF. The CDR3 DNA reads TGTGCCAGCAGCGTATATGGGGGCGCGGTTGAAATGCATGGCTACACCTTC.

In its sample, this clonotype is medium-sized. The J gene is TRBJ2-7, the V gene TRBV19, with 7 bases fitting TRBD1. V was pared by 5 bases and J by 4 bases, with 14 bases of the junction left unmatched. Germline CDR1 LNHDA, CDR2 SQIVND (reference sequence). The CDR3 length is 16 residues. CDR3 amino acids: CASSPSGGTLFYEQYF. In DNA, the CDR3 is TGTGCCAGTAGTCCGTCAGGGGGTACCCTGTTTTACGAGCAGTACTTC.

The sample holds a few counts of this clonotype. The CDR3 is CASTRLAGSETQYF. CDR3 coding DNA: TGTGCCAGCACCCGTCTGGCGGGCTCAGAGACCCAGTACTTC. V and J are TRBV12-3 or TRBV12-4 and TRBJ2-5; D may be TRBD2 (5 bases). Trimming stripped 7 bases from V and 4 bases from J, with 16 bases between. The CDR3 has 14 residues.